The rows below give T cell receptor beta chains drawn from one sample of a study of T-cell memory formation after mild COVID-19. TCRdb reanalysed the 5' RACE reads using MiXCR and keeps one entry per CDR3 protein. The data show fewer than 650,000 distinct CDR3 sequences, 17% seen once. Sequenced material: PBMCs or a T cell subset sorted from them (not recorded which). The receptors shown here come from an adult woman who had mild COVID-19 (a few samples of this study predate the infection). Cell type and time point are not known. Both conserved end residues are part of each CDR3. Fields, in order: clone size, V gene, J gene, CDR3 length, D gene, CDR3 protein, CDR3 DNA. The D gene is left open where the match is weak. Where a row states a size, it is once, few, many or the class of an expanded clone; other rows omit it.

few	TRBV4-1	TRBJ2-7	16	TRBD1	CASSQEQGITSYEQYF	TGCGCCAGCAGCCAAGAACAGGGGATTACTTCCTACGAGCAGTACTTC
.	TRBV5-1	TRBJ2-7	16	TRBD2	CASTPGLAGGPYEQYF	TGCGCCAGCACCCCGGGACTAGCGGGGGGTCCCTACGAGCAGTACTTC
few	TRBV14	TRBJ1-1	15	.	CASSQDRGPYTEAFF	TGTGCCAGCAGCCAAGATCGGGGACCGTACACTGAAGCTTTCTTT
.	TRBV7-3	TRBJ2-1	16	TRBD1	CASSLMSGGSYNEQFF	TGTGCCAGCAGCTTAATGTCAGGGGGCTCCTACAATGAGCAGTTCTTC
.	TRBV3-1	TRBJ2-1	12	.	CASSRVNNEQFF	TGTGCCAGCAGCCGAGTGAACAATGAGCAGTTCTTC
few	TRBV29-1	TRBJ1-5	13	.	CSAIEGLGQPQHF	TGCAGCGCCATTGAGGGTCTAGGTCAGCCCCAGCATTTT
.	TRBV4-2	TRBJ2-7	15	TRBD2	CASSPERGVTYEQYF	TGTGCCAGCAGCCCGGAGCGGGGAGTGACCTACGAGCAGTACTTC
.	TRBV19	TRBJ1-5	16	TRBD1	CASSLMTGMSNQPQHF	TGTGCCAGTAGTTTGATGACAGGGATGAGCAATCAGCCCCAGCATTTT
few	TRBV5-1	TRBJ2-3	17	TRBD2	CASSLAVAGGPRDTQYF	TGCGCCAGCAGCTTGGCTGTGGCGGGGGGGCCGAGGGATACGCAGTATTTT
.	TRBV18	TRBJ2-3	16	TRBD1	CASSRTGGAGGDTQYF	TGTGCCAGCTCACGGACAGGGGGCGCCGGAGGAGATACGCAGTATTTT
few	TRBV6-5	TRBJ2-1	12	.	CASRLGGGEQFF	TGTGCCAGCAGACTAGGGGGGGGTGAGCAGTTCTTC
.	TRBV3-1	TRBJ2-1	13	.	CASSQDERNEQFF	TGTGCCAGCAGCCAAGATGAACGCAATGAGCAGTTCTTC
.	TRBV7-2	TRBJ2-3	17	TRBD2	CASSLGLAGGTTDTQYF	TGTGCCAGCAGCTTAGGGCTAGCGGGAGGTACCACAGATACGCAGTATTTT
few	TRBV4-2	TRBJ2-2	15	TRBD2	CASSLAGLVTGEMFF	TGTGCCAGCAGCCTAGCGGGATTGGTCACCGGGGAGATGTTTTTT
.	TRBV20-1	TRBJ1-5	12	.	CSAPRAGGPQHF	TGCAGTGCCCCCCGGGCAGGCGGGCCCCAGCATTTT
.	TRBV5-1	TRBJ2-3	14	TRBD2	CASSSTSGGDTQYF	TGCGCCAGCAGCTCCACTAGCGGGGGGGATACGCAGTATTTT
few	TRBV2	TRBJ2-5	16	TRBD1	CASGGQGARGGETQYF	TGTGCCAGCGGGGGCCAGGGGGCAAGGGGAGGAGAGACCCAGTACTTC
.	TRBV4-1	TRBJ1-3	15	.	CASSAHLSSGNTIYF	TGCGCCAGCAGCGCCCACTTAAGCTCTGGAAACACCATATATTTT
.	TRBV6-5	TRBJ1-1	13	.	CASSYTTRTEAFF	TGTGCCAGCAGTTACACCACACGGACTGAAGCTTTCTTT
.	TRBV10-3	TRBJ2-1	15	TRBD1	CAISDPGTGGNEQFF	TGTGCCATCAGCGACCCCGGGACAGGGGGGAATGAGCAGTTCTTC
.	TRBV5-1	TRBJ2-3	14	.	CASSPITPTDTQYF	TGCGCCAGCAGCCCCATCACCCCAACAGATACGCAGTATTTT
.	TRBV12-3/TRBV12-4	TRBJ2-1	13	TRBD2	CASTRSGRAEQFF	TGTGCCAGCACTAGAAGCGGGAGGGCCGAGCAGTTCTTC
.	TRBV7-9	TRBJ2-3	17	TRBD2	CASSLKRKAGGPDTQYF	TGTGCCAGCAGCTTAAAGAGAAAAGCGGGAGGGCCTGATACGCAGTATTTT
.	TRBV4-1	TRBJ1-5	13	.	CASSQEPNQPQHF	TGCGCCAGCAGCCAAGAACCGAATCAGCCCCAGCATTTT
.	TRBV5-1	TRBJ2-7	15	TRBD2	CASSLTSGTIYEQYF	TGCGCCAGCAGCTTGACTAGCGGGACCATCTACGAGCAGTACTTC
few	TRBV19	TRBJ1-6	14	TRBD1	CASSWTGNNSPLHF	TGTGCCAGTAGTTGGACAGGGAATAATTCACCCCTCCACTTT
.	TRBV28	TRBJ2-7	17	TRBD1	CASSFGPGGFESYEQYF	TGTGCCAGCAGTTTTGGGCCAGGGGGCTTCGAATCCTACGAGCAGTACTTC
.	TRBV11-1	TRBJ2-1	16	.	CASSPRWGSSYNEQFF	TGTGCCAGCAGCCCCAGGTGGGGTAGCTCCTACAATGAGCAGTTCTTC
.	TRBV5-1	TRBJ2-3	14	TRBD1	CASSLGQGIDTQYF	TGCGCCAGCAGCCTGGGACAGGGTATTGATACGCAGTATTTT
many	TRBV5-1	TRBJ2-5	12	.	CASSLEQETQYF	TGCGCCAGCAGCTTGGAGCAAGAGACCCAGTACTTC
many	TRBV12-3/TRBV12-4	TRBJ2-5	13	.	CASSPLVGETQYF	TGTGCCAGCAGTCCCCTGGTGGGGGAGACCCAGTACTTC
.	TRBV30	TRBJ2-4	16	.	CAWSVGGRGNKNIQYF	TGTGCCTGGAGTGTAGGCGGAAGAGGAAACAAAAACATTCAGTACTTC
.	TRBV12-3/TRBV12-4	TRBJ2-1	14	.	CASSLSDPYNEQFF	TGTGCCAGCAGTTTGTCGGATCCCTACAATGAGCAGTTCTTC
.	TRBV20-1	TRBJ1-1	14	.	CSARGRGFNTEAFF	TGCAGTGCTAGAGGAAGGGGCTTTAACACTGAAGCTTTCTTT
.	TRBV9	TRBJ1-4	18	TRBD1	CASSVAGGTAATNEKLFF	TGTGCCAGCAGCGTAGCCGGAGGGACAGCTGCAACTAATGAAAAACTGTTTTTT
.	TRBV10-3	TRBJ2-7	13	.	CAINLGVGYEQYF	TGTGCCATCAATTTGGGGGTGGGCTACGAGCAGTACTTC
.	TRBV7-8	TRBJ1-6	17	.	CASSLEPLRQVGSPLHF	TGTGCCAGCAGCTTAGAACCCCTGAGACAGGTCGGGTCACCCCTCCACTTT
.	TRBV11-2	TRBJ2-5	13	.	CASSLDPLWTQYF	TGTGCCAGCAGCTTAGACCCGTTGTGGACCCAGTACTTC
many	TRBV7-8	TRBJ2-1	17	TRBD2	CASSSSRLAGAVNEQFF	TGTGCCAGCAGCTCAAGCAGGCTAGCGGGAGCTGTCAATGAGCAGTTCTTC
.	TRBV5-4	TRBJ2-2	16	TRBD2	CASSAQGAGGPGELFF	TGTGCCAGCAGCGCCCAGGGAGCGGGGGGGCCCGGGGAGCTGTTTTTT
few	TRBV12-3/TRBV12-4	TRBJ1-1	14	.	CASSPAGGGTEAFF	TGTGCCAGCAGCCCAGCGGGAGGGGGCACTGAAGCTTTCTTT
once	TRBV4-3	TRBJ1-2	15	.	CASSLARGFNYGYTF	TGCGCCAGCAGCCTCGCCAGGGGTTTTAACTATGGCTACACCTTC
.	TRBV14	TRBJ2-7	16	.	CASSQITGIPSYEQYF	TGTGCCAGCAGCCAGATCACAGGGATTCCGTCCTACGAGCAGTACTTC
.	TRBV24-1	TRBJ1-5	14	.	CATSKGYSNQPQHF	TGTGCCACCAGTAAGGGGTATAGCAATCAGCCCCAGCATTTT
.	TRBV7-3	TRBJ2-1	24	TRBD2	CASSLNPWLAGGPSQRHLLDEQFF	TGTGCCAGCAGCTTAAACCCTTGGCTAGCGGGAGGGCCCTCACAAAGACATCTCCTCGATGAGCAGTTCTTC
many	TRBV7-9	TRBJ2-3	15	TRBD2	CASSFGLAGTDTQYF	TGTGCCAGCAGCTTCGGACTAGCGGGAACAGATACGCAGTATTTT
.	TRBV27	TRBJ1-2	19	TRBD1	CASSSYVPGQGASPYGYTF	TGTGCCAGCAGTTCTTACGTACCGGGACAGGGGGCCTCTCCCTATGGCTACACCTTC
few	TRBV4-1	TRBJ1-1	12	.	CASSHPFAEAFF	TGCGCCAGCAGCCATCCCTTTGCTGAAGCTTTCTTT
.	TRBV2	TRBJ2-5	16	.	CASSAFGQVSQETQYF	TGTGCCAGCAGTGCGTTCGGGCAGGTTTCTCAAGAGACCCAGTACTTC
few	TRBV11-2	TRBJ2-3	15	.	CASSSRHFGTDTQYF	TGTGCCAGCAGCTCCCGGCATTTCGGCACAGATACGCAGTATTTT
.	TRBV4-2	TRBJ2-2	13	.	CASSPEGAGELFF	TGTGCCAGCAGCCCGGAGGGGGCCGGGGAGCTGTTTTTT